Below, 15 T cell receptor beta chains from the same sample are listed, as sequenced in a study of control samples from healthy donors and cancer patients. Sequencing was performed with immunoSEQ multiplex PCR; in TCRdb, only in-frame clones are kept and a portion is missing. The repertoire consists of under 70,000 clones, with approximately 94% occurring once and the leading ten covering around 0.99%. The sample consisted of blood. The receptors derive from a woman between 18 and 29 years old in good health.

The chain joins TRBV7-9 to TRBJ2-7, with no clear D. Trimming cost V 2 bases and J 2 bases, with 10 bases left between them. The CDR3 sequence is 14 residues long. The germline V gene has CDR1 SEHNR and CDR2 FQNEAQ (reference sequence). The CDR3 protein is CASSLIGVTYEQYF. The CDR3 nucleotides read TGTGCCAGCAGCTTAATTGGAGTAACCTACGAGCAGTACTTC.

The CDR3 reads CASSGEGGYEQYF. The CDR3 DNA is TGTGCCAGCAGTGGGGAGGGGGGCTACGAGCAGTACTTC. The chain carries TRBV28 and TRBJ2-7, with D possibly being TRBD2 (7 bases). Trimming pared 5 bases from V and 3 bases from J, leaving 11 bases between. This CDR3 is 13 amino acids long. Germline CDR1 and CDR2: MDHEN and SYDVKM.

The chain uses TRBV27 and TRBJ2-7; D is possibly TRBD1 or TRBD2 (5 bases each). Germline values: CDR1 MNHEY, CDR2 SMNVEV (reference sequence). The CDR3 covers 13 residues. The V gene lost 4 bases and the J gene lost 3 bases, with 10 bases spanning the gap. The chain's CDR3 is CASSSGPSYEQYF. The CDR3 region has the DNA TGTGCCAGCAGTTCGGGACCTAGCTACGAGCAGTACTTC.

This chain connects TRBV19 to TRBJ2-1; 9 positions agree with TRBD2. From germline, CDR1 is LNHDA and CDR2 SQIVND (reference sequence). The CDR3 runs to 15 residues. The V gene end was trimmed by 5 bases and the J gene end by 7 bases; junction bases not matched to a gene: 9. The CDR3 DNA reads as TGTGCCAGTAGTCCTTTAGCGGGGGTTGGAAATGAGCAGTTCTTC. It is translated as CASSPLAGVGNEQFF.

The rearrangement links TRBV9 to TRBJ1-4, with D tentatively TRBD1 (6 bases). CDR3 size: 14 residues. Per germline, CDR1 SGDLS and CDR2 YYNGEE. V was shortened by 0 bases and J by 6 bases, with 9 bases between the two germline ends. In nucleotides, the CDR3 is TGTGCCAGCAGCGTAGAAAGGACAGATGAAAAACTGTTTTTT. It codes for CASSVERTDEKLFF.

The chain is built from TRBV18 and TRBJ1-1; tentative D call: TRBD1 (5 bases). In germline, CDR1 is KGHSH, CDR2 LQKENI. V lost 1 base and J lost 2, with 8 bases in between. CDR3 length equals 14 residues. The CDR3 DNA reads TGTGCCAGCTCACCACAGGGGCGAAACACTGAAGCTTTCTTT. It codes for CASSPQGRNTEAFF.

The chain recombines TRBV6-6 with TRBJ1-2; 7 bases map to TRBD1. V was pared by 6 bases and J by 3 bases, with 7 bases of the junction left unmatched. Germline loops: CDR1 MNHNY, CDR2 SVGAGI (reference sequence). The CDR3 totals 14 residues. CDR3: CASRTGTGYYGYTF. The CDR3 nucleotides are TGTGCCAGCAGGACAGGGACGGGATACTATGGCTACACCTTC.

The V and J genes are TRBV12-5 and TRBJ1-3; D is possibly TRBD1 (5 bases). The CDR3 consists of 19 residues. The V end lost 5 bases, the J end lost 7 bases, and 30 bases lay between the germline ends. Per germline, CDR1 LGHNT and CDR2 FRNRAP. CDR3 DNA sequence: TGTGCTAGTGGTCGCCCTCGGGGGGGTTTAGTTAGCCCATGGAACACCATATATTTT. This gives the protein CASGRPRGGLVSPWNTIYF.

As DNA, the CDR3 is TGTGCCAGCAGCACGACTCTAGGGGGAAATGATTATAGCAATCAGCCCCAGCATTTT. Encoded protein: CASSTTLGGNDYSNQPQHF. The rearrangement uses TRBV7-6 and TRBJ1-5, with D maybe TRBD1 (6 bases). V gave up 5 bases and J gave up 0 bases, with 23 bases separating them. The germline CDR1 and CDR2 sequences are SGHVS and FNYEAQ. The CDR3 sequence is 19 residues long.

The rearrangement links TRBV5-1 to TRBJ2-5, with 8 bases matching TRBD2. This CDR3 spans 14 amino acids. J lost 2 bases, V lost 5 bases, and 5 bases had no gene match. Germline-derived CDR1 and CDR2 are SGHRS and YFSETQ. The CDR3 spells CASSQLAAQETQYF. The CDR3 nucleotides are TGCGCCAGCAGTCAACTAGCGGCTCAAGAGACCCAGTACTTC.

The V gene is TRBV6-2 or TRBV6-3, the J gene TRBJ2-5; D is perhaps TRBD2 (5 bases). This CDR3 is 15 amino acids long. Germline CDR1 MNHEY, CDR2 SVGEGT. The V end lost 6 bases, the J end lost 5 bases, and 19 bases lay between the germline ends. The CDR3 reads CASSPGVGFEETQYF. The CDR3 bases are TGTGCCAGCAGCCCCGGGGTGGGGTTCGAGGAGACCCAGTACTTC.

The V gene is TRBV15, the J gene TRBJ2-1; 7 bases agree with TRBD1. Germline V gives CDR1 LNHNV, CDR2 YYDKDF (reference sequence). The CDR3 runs 18 residues. Unmatched junction bases numbered 14, after V lost 3 bases and J lost 3 bases. CDR3 in amino acids: CATSSNSHRDSVYNEQFF. Here the CDR3 DNA reads TGTGCCACCAGCAGCAATTCCCACCGGGACAGCGTCTACAATGAGCAGTTCTTC.

In the case of this clone: Other nucleotide sequences in the sample specify the same CDR3. V is TRBV5-5 and J is TRBJ1-1; D gene unclear. This CDR3 is 13 amino acids long. V shed 0 bases and J shed 0 bases, with 3 bases lying between them. The germline gives CDR1 SGHKS, CDR2 YYEKEE (reference sequence). This chain's CDR3 is CASSLGLNTEAFF. The CDR3 DNA reads TGTGCCAGCAGCTTGGGGCTGAACACTGAAGCTTTCTTT.

The rearrangement joins TRBV14 to TRBJ2-1; 12 bases match TRBD2. CDR1 and CDR2 (germline): SGHDN, FVKESK. The CDR3 runs 17 residues. V lost 4 bases to trimming and J lost 2 bases; unmatched junction nucleotides: 6. The CDR3 region is CASSLRLAGVPYNEQFF. The DNA of the CDR3 is TGTGCCAGCAGCCTGAGACTAGCGGGGGTACCCTACAATGAGCAGTTCTTC.

The chain joins TRBV3-1 (or the pseudogene TRBV3-2) to TRBJ2-5, with 10 bases matching TRBD2. V lost 0 bases, J lost 5 bases, and 3 bases stayed unmatched. The CDR3 runs 15 residues. Germline loops: CDR1 LGHDT, CDR2 YNNKEL (reference sequence). In nucleotides, the CDR3 is TGTGCCAGCAGCCAAGAGAGCGGGGGGGCTGAGACCCAGTACTTC. Translating gives CASSQESGGAETQYF.